One and the same sample provided the 25 T cell receptor beta chains below, sequenced in a study of blood T cell repertoires in COVID-19. This table comes from immunoSEQ multiplex PCR, and its TCRdb copy is limited to in-frame clones, with some not included. The sample lists about 170,000 clones, roughly 80% occurring once. Specimen: PBMCs or T cells enriched from blood (not recorded which). The source is a man aged 50 or older who had recovered from COVID-19.

The J gene is TRBJ2-1, the V gene TRBV18; 15 bases map to TRBD2. Trimming at V came to 4 bases and at J to 7 bases, leaving 2 bases not matched to a gene. Germline CDR1 is KGHSH and CDR2 is LQKENI. The CDR3 spans 15 residues. The CDR3 nucleotides are TGTGCCAGCTCACAGGGGACTAGCGGGGGGAATGAGCAGTTCTTC. This gives the protein CASSQGTSGGNEQFF.

The chain links TRBV19 to TRBJ1-2; TRBD1 matches at 7 bases. The CDR3 is 14 residues long. Germline-derived CDR1 and CDR2 are LNHDA and SQIVND (reference sequence). Trimming at V came to 7 bases and at J to 4 bases, leaving 9 bases not matched to a gene. This CDR3 is CASKENRGPYGYTF. In nucleotides, the CDR3 is TGTGCCAGTAAGGAAAACAGGGGCCCCTATGGCTACACCTTC. Full variable domain (rest looked up from reference TRBV19 and TRBJ1-2): DGGITQSPKYLFRKEGQNVTLSCEQNLNHDAMYWYRQDPGQGLRLIYYSQIVNDFQKGDIAEGYSVSREKKESFPLTVTSAQKNPTAFYLCASKENRGPYGYTFGSGTRLTVV.

The CDR3 DNA reads as TGTGCCAGCAGCTTGCTCACAGGGGGTTCCATGAACACTGAAGCTTTCTTT. Amino acid sequence: CASSLLTGGSMNTEAFF. This chain links TRBV5-8 with TRBJ1-1; 8 nucleotides line up with TRBD1. The germline gives CDR1 SGHTS, CDR2 YDEGEE. The CDR3 covers 17 residues. The trim removed 1 base at V and 0 bases at J, leaving 8 bases unmatched. Looking up the rest from reference TRBV5-8 and TRBJ1-1 gives the full variable domain: EAGVTQSPTHLIKTRGQQATLRCSPISGHTSVYWYQQALGLGLQFLLWYDEGEERNRGNFPPRFSGRQFPNYSSELNVNALELEDSALYLCASSLLTGGSMNTEAFFGQGTRLTVV.

This chain uses TRBV2 with TRBJ2-1, with 7 bases aligning to TRBD1. The CDR3 totals 15 residues. Germline lookup yields CDR1 SNHLY and CDR2 FYNNEI. The V and J ends lost 5 bases and 8 bases, in that order; junction bases with no gene match: 12. Here the CDR3 DNA reads TGTGCCAGCAGTAGACAGGGAGTAACAGTGCATGAGCAGTTCTTC. This gives the protein CASSRQGVTVHEQFF.

The CDR3 reads CASSGQGDSPLHF. The CDR3 DNA reads TGCGCCAGCAGCGGACAGGGGGATTCACCCCTCCACTTT. This chain links TRBV5-1 with TRBJ1-6, with TRBD1 matching 10 bases. Germline CDR1 is SGHRS and CDR2 is YFSETQ. V lost 4 bases and J lost 8; bases outside the gene matches: 0. The length of the CDR3 is 13 residues.

The gene calls are TRBV10-3 and TRBJ2-3, with 9 bases identical to TRBD2. CDR3 size: 14 residues. V lost 8 bases and J lost 5; bases outside the gene matches: 8. Germline V gene lookup returns CDR1 ENHRY and CDR2 SYGVKD. For the CDR3, the DNA is TGTGCCATCCAGCGGGGGGACAACCTAGATACGCAGTATTTT. It encodes CAIQRGDNLDTQYF.

CDR3 in amino acids: CASSSSGGGTEAFF. In nucleotides, the CDR3 is TGTGCCAGCAGTTCCTCGGGGGGTGGGACTGAAGCTTTCTTT. This chain connects TRBV6-5 to TRBJ1-1; D perhaps matches TRBD1 (5 bases). CDR3 size: 14 residues. Germline CDR1 and CDR2: MNHEY and SVGAGI. Trimming took 4 bases from V and 5 from J, leaving 14 bases between them.

The rearrangement joins TRBV29-1 to TRBJ1-2, with 7 bases aligning to TRBD1. Trimming at V came to 8 bases and at J to 6 bases, leaving 6 bases not matched to a gene. Germline V gene lookup returns CDR1 SQVTM and CDR2 ANQGSEA. CDR3 length: 11 residues. As DNA, the CDR3 is TGCAGCATACAGGGGAACGATGGCTACACCTTC. This sequence encodes CSIQGNDGYTF.

The rearrangement joins TRBV20-1 to TRBJ2-3, with TRBD2 identical over 12 bases. The germline V gene has CDR1 DFQATT and CDR2 SNEGSKA (reference sequence). CDR3 size: 16 residues. Germline trimming cut 3 bases from V and 0 bases from J; bases unmatched to any gene: 4. Written as DNA, the CDR3 is TGCAGTGCTAGTCGACTAGCGGGGGCCAGCACAGATACGCAGTATTTT. Translation gives CSASRLAGASTDTQYF.

This chain's CDR3 is CASSLTQGNSPLHF. CDR3 sequence (DNA): TGTGCCAGCAGCTTAACGCAGGGAAATTCACCCCTCCACTTT. J is TRBJ1-6 and V is TRBV11-2, with D perhaps matching TRBD1 (5 bases). This CDR3 has 14 residues. V was trimmed by 2 bases and J by 7 bases, leaving 9 bases between them. Per germline, CDR1 SGHAT and CDR2 FQNNGV.

This clone turned up a few times. The chain joins TRBV19 to TRBJ2-2, with TRBD1 matching 7 bases. The germline V gene has CDR1 LNHDA and CDR2 SQIVND (reference sequence). Trimming cost V 6 bases and J 0 bases; bases outside gene matches: 4. There are 15 residues in the CDR3. The CDR3: CASRSGGPNTGELFF. The CDR3 DNA reads TGTGCCAGTAGATCAGGGGGTCCGAACACCGGGGAGCTGTTTTTT.

This clone was observed a few times. The chain uses TRBV7-9 and TRBJ2-7; 7 nucleotides match TRBD2. Trimming cost V 5 bases and J 5 bases; bases outside gene matches: 6. The germline CDR1 and CDR2 sequences are SEHNR and FQNEAQ (reference sequence). The CDR3 runs 13 residues. The CDR3 DNA follows: TGTGCCAGCAGCGAGGGGACTATCCACGAGCAGTACTTC. Translation: CASSEGTIHEQYF. Full variable domain (outside the CDR3, taken from reference TRBV7-9 and TRBJ2-7): DTGVSQNPRHKITKRGQNVTFRCDPISEHNRLYWYRQTLGQGPEFLTYFQNEAQLEKSRLLSDRFSAERPKGSFSTLEIQRTEQGDSAMYLCASSEGTIHEQYFGPGTRLTVT.

The J gene is TRBJ1-2, the V gene TRBV5-1; D is uncertain. Germline-derived CDR1 and CDR2 are SGHRS and YFSETQ. CDR3 length: 14 amino acids. The V and J ends lost 0 bases and 8 bases respectively, with 14 bases between them. The CDR3 protein is CASSLGILAGGYTF. The CDR3, as DNA: TGCGCCAGCAGCTTGGGTATCCTGGCGGGCGGCTACACCTTC.

V and J are TRBV5-1 and TRBJ1-1, with TRBD1 matching over 9 bases. The trim removed 5 bases at V and 6 bases at J, leaving 2 bases unmatched. The V gene's germline CDR1 is SGHRS and CDR2 YFSETQ. The CDR3 runs 12 residues. CDR3: CASSWDRAEAFF. CDR3 in DNA: TGCGCCAGCAGTTGGGACAGGGCTGAAGCTTTCTTT.

The chain recombines TRBV3-1 (or the pseudogene TRBV3-2) with TRBJ2-3; 12 bases are a match to TRBD2. The V gene end was trimmed by 4 bases and the J gene end by 3 bases; junction bases not matched to a gene: 5. The CDR3 is 16 amino acids. CDR1 is LGHDT and CDR2 is YNNKEL in the germline V gene (reference sequence). The CDR3 nucleotides read TGTGCCAGCAGCCCAGCTAGCGGGGGGGGTACAGATACGCAGTATTTT. Translation gives CASSPASGGGTDTQYF.

The chain is built from TRBV28 and TRBJ1-5, with 7 bases that match TRBD1. From germline, CDR1 is MDHEN and CDR2 SYDVKM. The CDR3 covers 15 residues. After removal of 6 bases from V and 0 bases from J, the junction contained 5 bases not matched to a gene. The CDR3 DNA follows: TGTGCCAGCAGCCCAGACAGGGCTAGCAATCAGCCCCAGCATTTT. It codes for CASSPDRASNQPQHF.

The V and J genes are TRBV12-3 or TRBV12-4 and TRBJ1-2; D ambiguous. Trimming pared 3 bases from V and 4 bases from J, leaving 9 bases between. This CDR3 is built from 13 residues. CDR3: CASSFEGRYGYTF. The CDR3 DNA reads TGTGCCAGCAGTTTTGAGGGTCGCTATGGCTACACCTTC.

This chain links TRBV6-5 with TRBJ1-2; 9 bases map to TRBD1. CDR1 and CDR2 (germline): MNHEY, SVGAGI. The V segment lost 6 bases and the J segment 4 bases; nucleotides outside the gene matches: 6. The CDR3 spans 14 residues. For the CDR3, the DNA is TGTGCCAGCAGGGAGGGGACAGGGTCCTATGGCTACACCTTC. It translates to CASREGTGSYGYTF.

The chain uses TRBV29-1 and TRBJ1-2; 8 nucleotides agree with TRBD1. This CDR3 region has 13 residues. Per germline, CDR1 SQVTM and CDR2 ANQGSEA. V gave up 6 bases and J gave up 8 bases; unmatched junction bases: 11. CDR3: CSVSLDRVDGYTF. The CDR3 nucleotides read TGCAGCGTCTCCCTGGACAGGGTTGACGGCTACACCTTC. Together with reference TRBV29-1 and TRBJ1-2, the CDR3 gives the full variable domain: SAVISQKPSRDICQRGTSLTIQCQVDSQVTMMFWYRQQPGQSLTLIATANQGSEATYESGFVIDKFPISRPNLTFSTLTVSNMSPEDSSIYLCSVSLDRVDGYTFGSGTRLTVV.

V usage is TRBV9 and J usage is TRBJ2-5, with 7 bases lining up with TRBD1. This CDR3 spans 13 amino acids. V gave up 4 bases and J gave up 4 bases; unmatched junction bases: 4. Germline CDR1 is SGDLS and CDR2 is YYNGEE. CDR3: CASSFRQGETQYF. The DNA for the CDR3 is TGTGCCAGCAGCTTTAGACAGGGAGAGACCCAGTACTTC.

This chain joins TRBV4-2 and TRBJ1-4, with D unresolved. Germline CDR1 and CDR2: LGHNA and YNFKEQ. Trimming took 1 base from V and 0 from J, leaving 9 bases between them. This CDR3 region has 16 residues. For the CDR3, the DNA is TGTGCCAGCAGCCAAGGGCAGGTCGCAACTAATGAAAAACTGTTTTTT. This translates into CASSQGQVATNEKLFF.

The chain links TRBV28 to TRBJ2-7; the match to TRBD1 covers 8 bases. V shed 8 bases and J 3 bases; nucleotides not matched to a gene: 9. There are 14 residues in the CDR3. CDR1 and CDR2 from the germline V gene are MDHEN and SYDVKM. The CDR3 reads CASQRVRGRYEQYF. CDR3 in DNA: TGTGCCAGCCAGAGGGTCAGGGGGCGCTACGAGCAGTACTTC. Drawing the rest from reference TRBV28 and TRBJ2-7, the complete variable domain is DVKVTQSSRYLVKRTGEKVFLECVQDMDHENMFWYRQDPGLGLRLIYFSYDVKMKEKGDIPEGYSVSREKKERFSLILESASTNQTSMYLCASQRVRGRYEQYFGPGTRLTVT.

J is TRBJ2-1 and V is TRBV11-2; 10 bases map to TRBD1. The CDR3 spans 15 residues. Germline-derived CDR1 and CDR2 are SGHAT and FQNNGV. The ends lost 5 bases at V and 8 bases at J; junction bases unmatched: 9. The CDR3 loop reads CASSTLTDRGYEQFF. For the CDR3, the DNA is TGTGCCAGCAGCACCTTAACGGACAGGGGGTATGAGCAGTTCTTC. The entire variable domain, with the rest obtained from reference TRBV11-2 and TRBJ2-1, is as follows: EAGVAQSPRYKIIEKRQSVAFWCNPISGHATLYWYQQILGQGPKLLIQFQNNGVVDDSQLPKDRFSAERLKGVDSTLKIQPAKLEDSAVYLCASSTLTDRGYEQFFGPGTRLTVL.

V is TRBV2 and J is TRBJ2-5; 12 bases agree with TRBD2. The CDR3 extends over 15 amino acids. V trimming: 11 bases; J trimming: 1 base; junction bases outside the gene matches: 8. The germline gives CDR1 SNHLY, CDR2 FYNNEI. The CDR3, as DNA: TGTGCCGGTAGACTAGCGGGGGCCCCCCAAGAGACCCAGTACTTC. It encodes CAGRLAGAPQETQYF.

This chain joins TRBV7-3 and TRBJ2-1, with D perhaps matching TRBD2 (7 bases). There are 15 residues in the CDR3. V was pared by 5 bases and J by 4 bases, with 15 bases between. Germline V lookup: CDR1 SGHTA, CDR2 FQGTGA. The CDR3 region has the DNA TGTGCCAGCAGCCCACGGGGGGCCCCGTACAATGAGCAGTTCTTC. It is translated as CASSPRGAPYNEQFF. The full variable domain, rest sourced from reference TRBV7-3 and TRBJ2-1, is GAGVSQTPSNKVTEKGKYVELRCDPISGHTALYWYRQSLGQGPEFLIYFQGTGAADDSGLPNDRFFAVRPEGSVSTLKIQRTERGDSAVYLCASSPRGAPYNEQFFGPGTRLTVL.